A single sample is the source of the 27 T cell receptor beta chains below, sequenced in a study of blood T cell repertoires in COVID-19. TCRdb's copy holds only in-frame clones and misses some; the assay was immunoSEQ multiplex PCR. This sample has 200,000 or so clones, with 85% to 90% found just once. The sample consisted of peripheral blood. These receptors all stem from a man in his sixties with acute or convalescent COVID-19.

CDR3 region: CASSPRSRSGNTIYF. The CDR3, as DNA: TGTGCCAGCAGTCCCCGGTCCCGCTCTGGAAACACCATATATTTT. The chain carries TRBV6-6 and TRBJ1-3; D unclear. In germline, CDR1 is MNHNY, CDR2 SVGAGI (reference sequence). The CDR3 contains 15 residues. The V and J ends lost 5 bases and 0 bases respectively, with 11 bases between them.

This clone was seen only once. J is TRBJ1-2 and V is TRBV14, with D unresolved. CDR1 and CDR2 (germline): SGHDN, FVKESK. V shed 3 bases and J shed 4 bases, with 21 bases lying between them. This CDR3 has 17 residues. CDR3 DNA sequence: TGTGCCAGCAGCCAGGCAGGTCGTCCGGTCGTCGCCTATGGCTACACCTTC. This translates into CASSQAGRPVVAYGYTF.

CDR3: CASSQEAGTSGHYEQYF. The CDR3 DNA follows: TGTGCCAGCAGCCAAGAGGCTGGGACTAGCGGTCACTACGAGCAGTACTTC. The gene calls are TRBV4-2 and TRBJ2-7; 11 bases are shared with TRBD2. Trimming took 0 bases from V and 3 from J; bases not matched to a gene: 7. Germline lookup yields CDR1 LGHNA and CDR2 YNFKEQ. This CDR3 comprises 17 residues.

The V gene is TRBV6-1, the J gene TRBJ2-2, with unresolved D. Germline CDR1 MNHNS, CDR2 SASEGT. The CDR3 extends over 13 amino acids. Between the trimmed V and J ends, which lost 3 bases and 8 bases, there was a span of 10 bases. The CDR3 spells CASSDHIPGELFF. CDR3 DNA sequence: TGTGCCAGCAGTGACCACATACCTGGGGAGCTGTTTTTT.

The chain combines TRBV30 with TRBJ1-5; D call uncertain. Trimming cost V 0 bases and J 9 bases, with 9 bases left between them. CDR3 length: 12 amino acids. Germline assignment: CDR1 GTSNPN and CDR2 SVGIG (reference sequence). The CDR3 bases are TGTGCCTGGAGTGTACGAGAGAGGCCCCAGCATTTT. Protein product: CAWSVRERPQHF.

This clone was recorded once. CDR3 sequence reads: CASSLEGQGLRNTIYF. The CDR3 region has the DNA TGCGCCAGCAGCTTGGAAGGACAGGGTCTGCGAAACACCATATATTTT. The chain has TRBV5-1 and TRBJ1-3; 8 bases line up with TRBD1. V trimming: 0 bases; J trimming: 5 bases; junction bases outside the gene matches: 7. CDR3 length: 16 residues. Germline V gene lookup returns CDR1 SGHRS and CDR2 YFSETQ.

The chain couples TRBV7-2 to TRBJ2-1, with D tentatively TRBD2 (6 bases). This CDR3 comprises 14 residues. The V gene's germline CDR1 is SGHTA and CDR2 FQGNSA. The V gene lost 6 bases and the J gene lost 7 bases, with 16 bases spanning the gap. CDR3: CASSYRGGRNEQFF. The CDR3 DNA reads TGTGCCAGCAGTTATAGGGGAGGTAGGAATGAGCAGTTCTTC.

This clone was observed a few times. The genes are TRBV3-1 (or the pseudogene TRBV3-2) and TRBJ1-5; D is perhaps TRBD1 (6 bases). Germline V gene lookup returns CDR1 LGHDT and CDR2 YNNKEL (reference sequence). Trimming took 1 base from V and 3 from J, leaving 19 bases between them. This CDR3 is built from 18 residues. The CDR3 sequence is CASSQVPGGAGNNQPQHF. DNA for the CDR3: TGTGCCAGCAGCCAAGTGCCGGGGGGGGCTGGTAACAATCAGCCCCAGCATTTT.

This chain joins TRBV25-1 and TRBJ2-7; possibly TRBD1 for D (6 bases). The CDR3 is made up of 14 amino acids. In germline, CDR1 is MGHDK, CDR2 SYGVNS. Trimming pared 5 bases from V and 1 base from J, leaving 12 bases between. CDR3 amino acids: CASSRGTNSYEQYF. As DNA, the CDR3 is TGTGCCAGCAGTAGAGGGACAAATTCCTACGAGCAGTACTTC.

This sequence joins TRBV7-2 and TRBJ2-6; TRBD1 is a possible D gene (6 bases). Germline V gene lookup returns CDR1 SGHTA and CDR2 FQGNSA. This CDR3 is 19 amino acids long. V was trimmed by 5 bases and J by 4 bases, leaving 24 bases between them. The CDR3 nucleotides are TGTGCCAGCAGCCCTACGACAGGCCCGAGTTTCCTCGGGGCCAACGTCCTGACTTTC. This translates into CASSPTTGPSFLGANVLTF.

This clone occurred once. The chain recombines TRBV5-1 with TRBJ2-4; perhaps TRBD1 as D (5 bases). Trimming took 7 bases from V and 0 from J, leaving 11 bases between them. CDR3 size: 14 residues. Germline loops: CDR1 SGHRS, CDR2 YFSETQ. CDR3 DNA sequence: TGCGCCAGCCAGGGTGACCTAGCCAAAAACATTCAGTACTTC. Its protein is CASQGDLAKNIQYF.

V and J are TRBV6-5 and TRBJ1-5; TRBD1 is a possible D gene (5 bases). The length of the CDR3 is 13 residues. Per germline, CDR1 MNHEY and CDR2 SVGAGI. Trimming took 10 bases from V and 7 from J, leaving 17 bases between them. CDR3 coding DNA: TGTGCCACCGGGGGGGTAAGTGGGCAGCCCCAGCATTTT. This sequence encodes CATGGVSGQPQHF.

The chain links TRBV4-3 to TRBJ2-2; TRBD1 is a possible D gene (5 bases). Deletions cut 4 bases from V and 1 base from J, with 19 bases between. The CDR3 length is 18 residues. Germline values: CDR1 LGHNA, CDR2 YSLEER. CDR3 coding DNA: TGCGCCAGCAGCCGAGCCTCGGAAGGGGCGGTGAACACCGGGGAGCTGTTTTTT. This translates into CASSRASEGAVNTGELFF.

The table lists this clone with a count of one. The rearrangement uses TRBV7-8 and TRBJ1-3; 8 bases are a match to TRBD1. The germline V gene has CDR1 SGHVS and CDR2 FQNEAQ. The junction had 4 bases not matched to a gene; V was cut back by 0 bases and J by 0 bases. The CDR3 covers 17 residues. The DNA of the CDR3 is TGTGCCAGCAGCTTAGCAGGGACAGGTGCCTCTGGAAACACCATATATTTT. Translating it yields CASSLAGTGASGNTIYF.

The gene calls are TRBV7-9 and TRBJ1-2; no clear D gene. The CDR3 runs 12 residues. Germline loops: CDR1 SEHNR, CDR2 FQNEAQ (reference sequence). V lost 5 bases and J lost 4, with 8 bases in between. The CDR3, as DNA: TGTGCCAGCAGCGGGGAGACCTATGGCTACACCTTC. Translated: CASSGETYGYTF.

The chain carries TRBV27 and TRBJ1-2, with a possible D match to TRBD1 (5 bases). The V end lost 4 bases, the J end lost 3 bases, and 9 bases lay between the germline ends. This CDR3 is built from 13 residues. Germline V gene lookup returns CDR1 MNHEY and CDR2 SMNVEV (reference sequence). Here the CDR3 DNA reads TGTGCCAGCAGTTCGCAGGGATACTATGGCTACACCTTC. Translation: CASSSQGYYGYTF.

This clone turned up a few times. The genes are TRBV6-4 and TRBJ2-1; 9 bases match TRBD1. V dropped 4 bases and J dropped 8; count of bases not matched to a gene: 6. CDR1 and CDR2 (germline): MRHNA, SNTAGT. This CDR3 has 14 amino acids. CDR3 region: CASSGQGGKDEQFF. The CDR3 DNA sequence: TGTGCCAGCAGTGGACAGGGGGGAAAAGATGAGCAGTTCTTC.

This clone has just a few counts. The chain uses TRBV3-1 (or the pseudogene TRBV3-2) and TRBJ1-3, with D hard to call. Germline lookup yields CDR1 LGHDT and CDR2 YNNKEL (reference sequence). Trimming cost V 4 bases and J 0 bases, with 10 bases left between them. This CDR3 is built from 15 residues. Here the CDR3 DNA reads TGTGCCAGCAGCCGAGGACTGAGCTCTGGAAACACCATATATTTT. It codes for CASSRGLSSGNTIYF.

V is TRBV12-5 and J is TRBJ2-5, with D unclear. This CDR3 spans 12 amino acids. In germline, CDR1 is LGHNT, CDR2 FRNRAP. The germline V and J ends were trimmed by 3 bases and 4 bases, with 6 bases remaining between them. CDR3 loop: CASGFGVETQYF. CDR3 nucleotides: TGTGCTAGTGGTTTTGGAGTAGAGACCCAGTACTTC.

The chain recombines TRBV7-2 with TRBJ2-5; D unclear. The CDR3 extends over 13 amino acids. CDR1 and CDR2 (germline): SGHTA, FQGNSA. Trimming stripped 1 base from V and 2 bases from J, with 5 bases between. The chain's CDR3 is CASSLELQETQYF. CDR3 nucleotides: TGTGCCAGCAGCTTAGAACTTCAAGAGACCCAGTACTTC.

The chain links TRBV5-1 to TRBJ2-2; 9 bases map to TRBD2. The CDR3 length is 15 residues. Germline lookup yields CDR1 SGHRS and CDR2 YFSETQ. Trimming removed 4 bases from V and 6 bases from J; junction bases left unmatched: 7. The CDR3 reads CASSRDGGGAGELFF. Here the CDR3 DNA reads TGCGCCAGCAGCAGAGACGGCGGGGGGGCCGGGGAGCTGTTTTTT.

This clone was detected once. This chain uses TRBV5-1 with TRBJ1-3; D gene ambiguous. The CDR3 runs 16 residues. V lost 0 bases, J lost 7 bases, and 17 bases lay in between. The germline V gene encodes CDR1 SGHRS and CDR2 YFSETQ. The CDR3 reads CASSLEVGPSGNTIYF. CDR3 DNA sequence: TGCGCCAGCAGCTTGGAGGTCGGGCCGAGCGGGAACACCATATATTTT.

J is TRBJ1-4 and V is TRBV19; 8 bases are shared with TRBD1. The ends lost 8 bases at V and 8 bases at J; junction bases unmatched: 7. CDR3 size: 13 residues. Germline loops: CDR1 LNHDA, CDR2 SQIVND (reference sequence). CDR3 bases: TGTGCCAGTTCCCAGGGGGCTCGGGAAAAACTGTTTTTT. Its protein product is CASSQGAREKLFF.

The V and J genes are TRBV5-1 and TRBJ2-7; 9 nucleotides line up with TRBD2. This CDR3 region has 14 residues. Germline V lookup: CDR1 SGHRS, CDR2 YFSETQ. The trim removed 5 bases at V and 3 bases at J, leaving 6 bases unmatched. The CDR3 region is CASRRQAGGYEQYF. In DNA, the CDR3 is TGCGCCAGCAGACGACAAGCGGGGGGCTACGAGCAGTACTTC.

J is TRBJ2-7 and V is TRBV5-6, with 8 bases fitting TRBD2. This CDR3 is built from 16 residues. The germline gives CDR1 SGHDT, CDR2 YYEEEE. J lost 5 bases, V lost 3 bases, and 13 bases had no gene match. CDR3 residues: CASSSWGAGGPDEQYF. The CDR3 DNA reads as TGTGCCAGCAGCTCTTGGGGGGCGGGGGGCCCCGACGAGCAGTACTTC.

This sequence joins TRBV28 and TRBJ1-2; D is possibly TRBD1 (5 bases). CDR3 length equals 15 residues. Germline-derived CDR1 and CDR2 are MDHEN and SYDVKM. V lost 6 bases, J lost 1 base, and 15 bases lay in between. CDR3 DNA sequence: TGTGCCAGCAGGCTATCAGGGCCCCTTAACTATGGCTACACCTTC. Its protein product is CASRLSGPLNYGYTF.

The chain links TRBV18 to TRBJ2-3; D is perhaps TRBD2 (7 bases). The CDR3 sequence is 15 residues long. V was shortened by 2 bases and J by 7 bases, with 16 bases between the two germline ends. Looked up from germline, CDR1 is KGHSH and CDR2 is LQKENI. For the CDR3, the DNA is TGTGCCAGCTCACCAAACTCGGGGGGCCGGAATACGCAGTATTTT. Protein product: CASSPNSGGRNTQYF.